The 10 T cell receptor beta chains presented below share a single source sample, sequenced in a study of blood T cell repertoires in COVID-19 (dated by TCRdb to about 2020). Libraries were prepared through the immunoSEQ multiplex PCR assay. Not all clones reach the TCRdb copy of this immuneACCESS table, which keeps in-frame sequences only. Checked studies attribute under half of the gap to unresolved V genes and leave the rest unexplained. Present in this sample are fewer than 250,000 clones, roughly four fifths of which were seen just once. Jointly, the top ten make up approximately 4.8% of the sample. Sequencing was carried out using peripheral blood. The receptors stem from an older woman with acute or convalescent COVID-19.

The chain recombines TRBV5-4 with TRBJ1-6, with D unresolved. Looked up from germline, CDR1 is SGHNT and CDR2 is YYREEE (reference sequence). V was shortened by 3 bases and J by 8 bases, with 15 bases between the two germline ends. This CDR3 is built from 15 residues. DNA for the CDR3: TGTGCCAGCAGCTCCACACTGGGCGTGGATTCACCCCTCCACTTT. Translating gives CASSSTLGVDSPLHF.

V usage is TRBV3-1 (or the pseudogene TRBV3-2) and J usage is TRBJ1-1, with a possible D match to TRBD1 (5 bases). V was cut by 3 bases and J by 4 bases, with 15 bases left in between. Germline V lookup: CDR1 LGHDT, CDR2 YNNKEL (reference sequence). This CDR3 contains 15 residues. The CDR3: CASSHSPKGPTEAFF. The DNA of the CDR3 is TGTGCCAGCAGCCACTCTCCCAAGGGGCCCACTGAAGCTTTCTTT.

The genes are TRBV4-3 and TRBJ2-7; 8 bases are shared with TRBD1. This CDR3 contains 15 residues. Germline V gives CDR1 LGHNA, CDR2 YSLEER. Unmatched junction bases numbered 10, after V lost 2 bases and J lost 7 bases. The CDR3 reads CASSQTGQGYGEQYF. CDR3 DNA: TGCGCCAGCAGCCAAACTGGACAGGGTTATGGGGAGCAGTACTTC.

This chain connects TRBV27 to TRBJ1-1; 7 nucleotides align to TRBD1. This CDR3 is built from 15 residues. Germline V lookup: CDR1 MNHEY, CDR2 SMNVEV (reference sequence). V gave up 6 bases and J gave up 4 bases; unmatched junction bases: 11. This CDR3 reads CASRNLQGFSTEAFF. Here the CDR3 DNA reads TGTGCCAGCAGAAACCTACAGGGGTTCTCCACTGAAGCTTTCTTT.

The rearrangement joins TRBV2 to TRBJ2-3; perhaps TRBD1 as D (5 bases). Trimming took 3 bases from V and 5 from J, leaving 15 bases between them. The CDR3 runs 15 residues. Germline V gene sequence: CDR1 SNHLY, CDR2 FYNNEI. CDR3 nucleotide sequence: TGTGCCAGCAGTGATCAAGGGGCGCGTCAAGATACGCAGTATTTT. This sequence encodes CASSDQGARQDTQYF.

Points on this clone: Other nucleotide sequences in the sample specify the same CDR3. J is TRBJ2-7 and V is TRBV19, with 9 bases fitting TRBD1. Trimming removed 3 bases from V and 3 bases from J; junction bases left unmatched: 6. From germline, CDR1 is LNHDA and CDR2 SQIVND (reference sequence). The CDR3 covers 15 residues. DNA for the CDR3: TGTGCCAGTAGTATGACGGGACAGGGAGGCTACGAGCAGTACTTC. Its protein product is CASSMTGQGGYEQYF.

The chain links TRBV7-8 to TRBJ2-2; D may be TRBD2 (5 bases). Germline CDR1 and CDR2: SGHVS and FQNEAQ. V lost 4 bases and J 7 bases, leaving 7 bases between the germline ends. This CDR3 has 12 amino acids. CDR3 loop: CASSSRGGELFF. For the CDR3, the DNA is TGTGCCAGCAGCTCACGGGGCGGGGAGCTGTTTTTT.

The chain employs TRBV6-5 and TRBJ1-1; D gene ambiguous. The CDR3 totals 15 residues. V was pared by 7 bases and J by 5 bases, with 20 bases between. The V gene's germline CDR1 is MNHEY and CDR2 SVGAGI. CDR3 nucleotide sequence: TGTGCCAGCACGGGTTCAGAGGAGGGAAAGACTGAAGCTTTCTTT. As protein: CASTGSEEGKTEAFF.

CDR3 bases: TGTGCCAGCAGCCGGGACAGCCGTTTACAAGAGACCCAGTACTTC. Translation gives CASSRDSRLQETQYF. V and J are TRBV6-5 and TRBJ2-5; TRBD1 agrees at 7 bases. Trimming took 6 bases from V and 2 from J; bases not matched to a gene: 9. This CDR3 has 15 residues. CDR1 is MNHEY, CDR2 SVGAGI, per germline.

The V gene is TRBV28, the J gene TRBJ2-3; TRBD2 aligns across 7 bases. V dropped 5 bases and J dropped 3; count of bases not matched to a gene: 8. Germline CDR1 is MDHEN and CDR2 is SYDVKM. CDR3 length equals 15 residues. The CDR3: CASSRPGLITDTQYF. CDR3 DNA sequence: TGTGCCAGCAGTCGTCCGGGACTAATAACAGATACGCAGTATTTT.